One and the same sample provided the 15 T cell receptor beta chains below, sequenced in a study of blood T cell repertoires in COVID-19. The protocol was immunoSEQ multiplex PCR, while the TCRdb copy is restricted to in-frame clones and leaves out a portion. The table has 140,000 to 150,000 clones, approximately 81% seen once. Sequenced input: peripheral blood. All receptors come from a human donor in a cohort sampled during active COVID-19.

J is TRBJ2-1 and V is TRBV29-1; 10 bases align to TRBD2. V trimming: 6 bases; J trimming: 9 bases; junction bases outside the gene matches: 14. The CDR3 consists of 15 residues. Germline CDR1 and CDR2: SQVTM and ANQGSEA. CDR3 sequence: CSVRRASGGASEQFF. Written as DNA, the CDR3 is TGCAGCGTCCGCCGTGCCAGCGGGGGGGCCAGTGAGCAGTTCTTC.

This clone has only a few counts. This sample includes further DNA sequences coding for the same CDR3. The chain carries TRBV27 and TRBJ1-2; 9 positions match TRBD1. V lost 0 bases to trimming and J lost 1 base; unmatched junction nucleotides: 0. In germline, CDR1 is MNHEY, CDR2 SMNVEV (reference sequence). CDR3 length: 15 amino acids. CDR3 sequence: CASSLSGQGNYGYTF. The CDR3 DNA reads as TGTGCCAGCAGTTTATCGGGACAGGGTAACTATGGCTACACCTTC.

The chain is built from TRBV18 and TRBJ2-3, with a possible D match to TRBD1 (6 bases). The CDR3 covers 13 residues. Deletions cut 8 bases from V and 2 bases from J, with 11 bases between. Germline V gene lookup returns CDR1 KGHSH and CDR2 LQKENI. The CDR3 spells CASTGPDTDTQYF. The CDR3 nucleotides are TGTGCCAGCACAGGGCCCGACACAGATACGCAGTATTTT.

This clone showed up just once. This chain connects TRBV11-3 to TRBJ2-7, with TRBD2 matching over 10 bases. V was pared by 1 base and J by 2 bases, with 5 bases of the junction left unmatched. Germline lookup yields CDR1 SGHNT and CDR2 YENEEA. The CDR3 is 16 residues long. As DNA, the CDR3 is TGTGCCAGCAGCTTAGGGGCTAGCGGGGGAGCCTACGAGCAGTACTTC. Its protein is CASSLGASGGAYEQYF.

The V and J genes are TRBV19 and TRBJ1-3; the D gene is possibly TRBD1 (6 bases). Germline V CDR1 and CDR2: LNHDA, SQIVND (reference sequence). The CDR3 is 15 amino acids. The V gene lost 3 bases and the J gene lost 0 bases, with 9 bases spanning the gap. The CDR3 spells CASSMRGTSGNTIYF. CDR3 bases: TGTGCCAGTAGTATGAGGGGGACCTCTGGAAACACCATATATTTT.

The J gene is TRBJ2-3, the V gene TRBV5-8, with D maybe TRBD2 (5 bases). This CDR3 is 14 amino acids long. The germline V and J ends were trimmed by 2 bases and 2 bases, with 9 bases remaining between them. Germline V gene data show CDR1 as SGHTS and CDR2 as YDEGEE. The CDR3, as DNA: TGTGCCAGCAGCTTATCCGGGATCACAGATACGCAGTATTTT. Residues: CASSLSGITDTQYF.

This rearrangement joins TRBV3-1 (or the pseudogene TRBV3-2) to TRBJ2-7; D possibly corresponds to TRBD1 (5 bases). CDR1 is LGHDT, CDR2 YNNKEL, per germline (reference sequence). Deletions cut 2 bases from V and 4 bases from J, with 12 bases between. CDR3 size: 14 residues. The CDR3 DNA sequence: TGTGCCAGCAGCCAACAGGGTGGGTTGTACGAGCAGTACTTC. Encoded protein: CASSQQGGLYEQYF.

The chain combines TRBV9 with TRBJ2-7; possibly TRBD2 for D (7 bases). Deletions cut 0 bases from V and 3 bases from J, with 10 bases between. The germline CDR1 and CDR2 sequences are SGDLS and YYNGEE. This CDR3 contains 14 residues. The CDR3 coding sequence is TGTGCCAGCAGCGTAGGAGGGGGGGTCTACGAGCAGTACTTC. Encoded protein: CASSVGGGVYEQYF.

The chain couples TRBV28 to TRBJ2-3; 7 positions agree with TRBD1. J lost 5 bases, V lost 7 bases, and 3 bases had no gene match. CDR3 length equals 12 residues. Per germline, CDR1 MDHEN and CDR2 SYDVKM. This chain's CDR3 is CASTGGRDTQYF. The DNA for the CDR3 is TGTGCCAGCACAGGGGGAAGAGATACGCAGTATTTT.

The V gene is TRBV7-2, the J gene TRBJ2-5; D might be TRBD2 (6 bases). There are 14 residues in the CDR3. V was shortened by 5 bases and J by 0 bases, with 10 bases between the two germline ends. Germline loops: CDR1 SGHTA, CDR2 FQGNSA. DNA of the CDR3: TGTGCCAGCAGCGAAGGGAGGCACCAAGAGACCCAGTACTTC. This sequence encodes CASSEGRHQETQYF.

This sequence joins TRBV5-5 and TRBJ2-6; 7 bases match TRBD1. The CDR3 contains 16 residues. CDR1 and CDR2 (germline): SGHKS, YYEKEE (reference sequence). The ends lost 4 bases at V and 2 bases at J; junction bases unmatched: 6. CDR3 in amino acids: CASSPSTGAGANVLTF. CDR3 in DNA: TGTGCCAGCAGCCCGAGTACAGGGGCTGGGGCCAACGTCCTGACTTTC.

CDR3 region: CASSLNRGGEQYF. CDR3 sequence (DNA): TGTGCCAGCAGTCTAAACAGGGGTGGAGAGCAGTACTTC. The chain joins TRBV6-2 or TRBV6-3 to TRBJ2-7; 7 bases agree with TRBD1. V gave up 5 bases and J gave up 7 bases; unmatched junction bases: 8. The CDR3 loop spans 13 amino acids. Germline CDR1 and CDR2: MNHEY and SVGEGT.

This chain's CDR3 is CASSLLGRGYTF. DNA of the CDR3: TGTGCCAGCAGTCTTCTCGGTCGAGGCTACACCTTC. This rearrangement joins TRBV28 to TRBJ1-2; the D is unclear. Germline assignment: CDR1 MDHEN and CDR2 SYDVKM. With 5 bases removed from V and 8 bases from J, the gap between germline ends came to 12 bases. The CDR3 contains 12 residues.

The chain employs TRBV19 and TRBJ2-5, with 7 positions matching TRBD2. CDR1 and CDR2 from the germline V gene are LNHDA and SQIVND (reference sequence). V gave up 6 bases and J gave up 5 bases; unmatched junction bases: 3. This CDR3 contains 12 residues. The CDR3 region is CASRGGGETQYF. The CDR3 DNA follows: TGTGCCAGTAGGGGGGGAGGGGAGACCCAGTACTTC.

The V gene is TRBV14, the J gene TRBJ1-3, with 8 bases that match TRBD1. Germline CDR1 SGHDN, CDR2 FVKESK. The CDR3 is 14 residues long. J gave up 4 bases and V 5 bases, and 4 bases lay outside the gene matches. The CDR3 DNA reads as TGTGCCAGCAGCACCGGACAGGGAGGAAACACCATATATTTT. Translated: CASSTGQGGNTIYF. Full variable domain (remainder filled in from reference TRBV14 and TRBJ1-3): EAGVTQFPSHSVIEKGQTVTLRCDPISGHDNLYWYRRVMGKEIKFLLHFVKESKQDESGMPNNRFLAERTGGTYSTLKVQPAELEDSGVYFCASSTGQGGNTIYFGEGSWLTVV.